The next 17 T cell receptor beta chains were all read from a single sample in a study of shared clonotypes between healthy human individuals. Generated by immunoSEQ multiplex PCR, the TCRdb table keeps only in-frame clones and is missing some. The sample contains roughly 1 million clones, roughly 80% of which appear only once. Material for sequencing was memory CD4+ T cells sorted from blood. Subset in this sample: CD45RA-negative fraction. Every receptor here comes from a man aged 18 to 30 in good health.

The J gene is TRBJ2-1, the V gene TRBV13; D remains ambiguous. Germline CDR1 is PRHDT and CDR2 is FYEKMQ (reference sequence). The CDR3 is made up of 15 amino acids. Trimming removed 2 bases from V and 0 bases from J, with 8 bases in between. The CDR3 is CASSLSSRSYNEQFF. Written as DNA, the CDR3 is TGTGCCAGCAGCTTAAGCAGCCGCTCCTACAATGAGCAGTTCTTC.

A few counts support this clone. Other DNA sequences in the same sample also yield this CDR3. The V and J genes are TRBV6-5 and TRBJ2-7; D perhaps matches TRBD1 (5 bases). From germline, CDR1 is MNHEY and CDR2 SVGAGI. The length of the CDR3 is 11 residues. V was pared by 5 bases and J by 7 bases, with 9 bases between. The CDR3: CASSQGGEQYF. The CDR3 DNA reads TGTGCCAGCAGTCAGGGTGGGGAGCAGTACTTC.

This sequence joins TRBV9 and TRBJ1-1, with D possibly TRBD1 on 6 matching bases. Trimming removed 4 bases at V and 4 bases at J, with 11 bases between. CDR3 size: 13 residues. Per germline, CDR1 SGDLS and CDR2 YYNGEE. In DNA form, the CDR3 reads TGTGCCAGCAGCCCCGGACAGACCACTGAAGCTTTCTTT. It encodes CASSPGQTTEAFF.

This chain connects TRBV11-2 to TRBJ2-5; 7 bases line up with TRBD2. J gave up 8 bases and V 5 bases, and 11 bases lay outside the gene matches. The length of the CDR3 is 14 residues. Germline CDR1 SGHAT, CDR2 FQNNGV. CDR3 DNA sequence: TGTGCCAGCAGCCCGGGACTAACCAAGAGAACCCAGTACTTC. Translation: CASSPGLTKRTQYF.

J is TRBJ1-2 and V is TRBV28; 7 bases agree with TRBD1. The germline V gene has CDR1 MDHEN and CDR2 SYDVKM. The length of the CDR3 is 15 residues. The ends lost 6 bases at V and 0 bases at J; junction bases unmatched: 7. The CDR3 here is CASSSTGEANYGYTF. CDR3 nucleotide sequence: TGTGCCAGCAGCTCCACAGGGGAAGCTAACTATGGCTACACCTTC.

The CDR3 nucleotides are TGTGCCAGTAGTATCGCAGGGGGGTCGATCTCTGGAAACACCATATATTTT. Protein: CASSIAGGSISGNTIYF. V usage is TRBV19 and J usage is TRBJ1-3; 7 bases fit TRBD1. J gave up 0 bases and V 3 bases, and 8 bases lay outside the gene matches. CDR1 and CDR2 (germline): LNHDA, SQIVND (reference sequence). This CDR3 has 17 amino acids.

This clone occurred a few times. V usage is TRBV6-6 and J usage is TRBJ2-7; 7 bases align to TRBD1. This CDR3 contains 15 residues. Germline V gene lookup returns CDR1 MNHNY and CDR2 SVGAGI (reference sequence). After removal of 7 bases from V and 3 bases from J, the junction contained 12 bases not matched to a gene. The DNA of the CDR3 is TGTGCCAGCACCTACAGGGGAGTATCCGGCTACGAGCAGTACTTC. Translated, it gives CASTYRGVSGYEQYF.

The chain couples TRBV7-3 to TRBJ2-5, with D possibly being TRBD1 or TRBD2 (5 bases each). The germline CDR1 and CDR2 sequences are SGHTA and FQGTGA. The CDR3 runs 15 residues. V lost 5 bases and J lost 4, with 17 bases in between. CDR3 protein: CASSPRVGTRETQYF. The DNA for the CDR3 is TGTGCCAGCAGCCCCCGAGTAGGGACGCGAGAGACCCAGTACTTC.

This sequence joins TRBV4-3 and TRBJ1-3; maybe TRBD1 (5 bases). Trimming removed 0 bases at V and 6 bases at J, with 18 bases between. In germline, CDR1 is LGHNA, CDR2 YSLEER. The CDR3 extends over 17 amino acids. The CDR3 loop is CASSQDIGQRVENTIYF. Here the CDR3 DNA reads TGCGCCAGCAGCCAAGACATTGGACAAAGGGTGGAAAACACCATATATTTT.

The rearrangement joins TRBV9 to TRBJ2-1, with 7 bases fitting TRBD2. V shed 1 base and J 5 bases; nucleotides not matched to a gene: 6. The germline gives CDR1 SGDLS, CDR2 YYNGEE. The CDR3 is 15 amino acids. CDR3 region: CASSVTLAQNNEQFF. The DNA for the CDR3 is TGTGCCAGCAGCGTAACACTAGCGCAGAACAATGAGCAGTTCTTC.

V is TRBV4-2 and J is TRBJ1-5; weak D call: TRBD1 (5 bases). The ends were cut back, 0 bases at V and 2 bases at J, with 8 bases in the middle. Per germline, CDR1 LGHNA and CDR2 YNFKEQ. The CDR3 is made up of 15 amino acids. Written as DNA, the CDR3 is TGTGCCAGCAGCCAAGAATGGGGGGGCAATCAGCCCCAGCATTTT. This sequence encodes CASSQEWGGNQPQHF.

This clone was recorded many times. V and J are TRBV7-2 and TRBJ1-2; a weak D match, TRBD1 (5 bases). The V end was cut by 2 bases, the J end by 6 bases, with 19 bases between. Per germline, CDR1 SGHTA and CDR2 FQGNSA. CDR3 length equals 16 residues. CDR3 in amino acids: CASSLRPGTLGDGYTF. DNA of the CDR3: TGTGCCAGCAGCTTACGGCCAGGGACCTTGGGGGATGGCTACACCTTC. The variable domain in full, with the rest retrieved from reference TRBV7-2 and TRBJ1-2, is GAGVSQSPSNKVTEKGKDVELRCDPISGHTALYWYRQSLGQGLEFLIYFQGNSAPDKSGLPSDRFSAERTGGSVSTLTIQRTQQEDSAVYLCASSLRPGTLGDGYTFGSGTRLTVV.

J is TRBJ2-7 and V is TRBV28; weak D call: TRBD1 (6 bases). Trimming took off 7 bases at V and 9 bases at J, with 25 bases between the two ends. From germline, CDR1 is MDHEN and CDR2 SYDVKM. CDR3 length: 15 residues. The CDR3 reads CASTSLGQGIVGQYF. CDR3 nucleotides: TGTGCCAGCACCTCCTTGGGGCAGGGGATTGTCGGGCAGTACTTC.

With regard to this clone: A clone one base away is much larger, so this may be a read error. The chain links TRBV5-6 to TRBJ1-6, with 9 bases that match TRBD1. The CDR3 extends over 15 amino acids. Germline-derived CDR1 and CDR2 are SGHDT and YYEEEE. The V segment lost 4 bases and the J segment 4 bases; nucleotides outside the gene matches: 3. The CDR3: CASSPGTGYNSPLHF. Written as DNA, the CDR3 is TGTGCCAGCAGCCCCGGGACAGGGTATAATTCACCCCTCCACTTT.

The J gene is TRBJ1-4, the V gene TRBV7-9; 7 nucleotides align to TRBD1. The CDR3 is made up of 16 amino acids. The J segment lost 0 bases and the V segment lost 5 bases, leaving 6 bases of the junction unmatched. From germline, CDR1 is SEHNR and CDR2 FQNEAQ (reference sequence). The CDR3 loop reads CASSRNTGATNEKLFF. Written as DNA, the CDR3 is TGTGCCAGCAGCCGTAACACAGGGGCAACTAATGAAAAACTGTTTTTT. Drawing the rest from reference TRBV7-9 and TRBJ1-4, the complete variable domain is DTGVSQNPRHKITKRGQNVTFRCDPISEHNRLYWYRQTLGQGPEFLTYFQNEAQLEKSRLLSDRFSAERPKGSFSTLEIQRTEQGDSAMYLCASSRNTGATNEKLFFGSGTQLSVL.

In the case of this clone: Other DNA sequences from this sample encode an identical CDR3 as well. The chain is built from TRBV29-1 and TRBJ2-7; D remains unclear. This CDR3 contains 12 residues. In germline, CDR1 is SQVTM, CDR2 ANQGSEA. Trimming stripped 3 bases from V and 6 bases from J, with 12 bases between. In DNA, the CDR3 is TGCAGCGTTGATCGTAGTCCGGGCGAGCAGTACTTC. Translating gives CSVDRSPGEQYF.

The chain joins TRBV2 to TRBJ2-5, with 9 bases lining up with TRBD1. Germline assignment: CDR1 SNHLY and CDR2 FYNNEI. The CDR3 sequence is 15 residues long. Unmatched junction bases numbered 7, after V lost 0 bases and J lost 8 bases. In DNA, the CDR3 is TGTGCCAGCAGTGAAGCCGGGACAGGGTCAGTTACCCAGTACTTC. As protein: CASSEAGTGSVTQYF.